These 2 T cell receptor beta chains share one sample of origin, sequenced in a study of T cell responses to AZD1222 COVID-19 vaccine. The data were produced by immunoSEQ multiplex PCR, yet TCRdb's version contains in-frame clones alone and is incomplete. Of some 130,000 clones listed, approximately 84% were seen once; the top ten hold about 20%. The starting material was peripheral blood, obtained on day 0 of AZD1222 vaccination. The receptors shown here come from an adult in good health.

V usage is TRBV15 and J usage is TRBJ2-3; the D call may be TRBD1 or TRBD2 (5 bases each). In germline, CDR1 is LNHNV, CDR2 YYDKDF (reference sequence). Trimming removed 1 base at V and 6 bases at J, with 20 bases between. The CDR3 totals 17 residues. The chain's CDR3 is CATSRAHGPGSVDTQYF. CDR3 sequence (DNA): TGTGCCACCAGCAGAGCCCATGGGCCAGGGAGTGTGGATACGCAGTATTTT.

The chain employs TRBV3-1 (or the pseudogene TRBV3-2) and TRBJ2-2; TRBD1 might be the D (6 bases). Germline V lookup: CDR1 LGHDT, CDR2 YNNKEL (reference sequence). The ends were cut back, 1 base at V and 7 bases at J, with 10 bases in the middle. The CDR3 consists of 14 residues. CDR3 protein: CASSQGAGVGELFF. Written as DNA, the CDR3 is TGTGCCAGCAGCCAAGGGGCAGGGGTCGGGGAGCTGTTTTTT.